This T cell receptor (beta chain) comes out of a study of tumor and adjacent non-tumor tissue in lung cancer. The overall study: Aged 31 to 76 years, patients included more than nine men and 4 or 5 women with stage I to III disease. Each sample yielded roughly 4 million productive TCRbeta reads on average. General study results and limits: In normal lung, the top 100 clones were significantly more dominant than in tumor.

This sample's RNA came from whole unsorted tissue. Distant lung tissue was collected more than 3 cm away from the tumor edge. On this clonotype itself: Antigen specificity is unknown.

TCRbeta libraries were built with three rounds of nested PCR, modified from ARM-PCR. MiXCR, run by TCRdb on the multiplex PCR reads, gives a single entry per CDR3 protein. This repertoire shows approximately 79,000 distinct CDR3 sequences, around 76% found once; its top ten account for 40%. The CDR3 is 15 amino acids. Trimming pared 10 bases from V and 5 bases from J, leaving 23 bases between. This TCR came from a man between 70 and 80 years old with non-small cell lung cancer. Sequencing used distant non-tumor lung tissue. The rearrangement links TRBV12-3 or TRBV12-4 to TRBJ2-5; perhaps TRBD2 as D (6 bases). The CDR3 reads CANSGLTGVVETQYF. For the CDR3, the DNA is TGTGCCAACAGCGGGCTAACTGGAGTGGTGGAGACCCAGTACTTC.